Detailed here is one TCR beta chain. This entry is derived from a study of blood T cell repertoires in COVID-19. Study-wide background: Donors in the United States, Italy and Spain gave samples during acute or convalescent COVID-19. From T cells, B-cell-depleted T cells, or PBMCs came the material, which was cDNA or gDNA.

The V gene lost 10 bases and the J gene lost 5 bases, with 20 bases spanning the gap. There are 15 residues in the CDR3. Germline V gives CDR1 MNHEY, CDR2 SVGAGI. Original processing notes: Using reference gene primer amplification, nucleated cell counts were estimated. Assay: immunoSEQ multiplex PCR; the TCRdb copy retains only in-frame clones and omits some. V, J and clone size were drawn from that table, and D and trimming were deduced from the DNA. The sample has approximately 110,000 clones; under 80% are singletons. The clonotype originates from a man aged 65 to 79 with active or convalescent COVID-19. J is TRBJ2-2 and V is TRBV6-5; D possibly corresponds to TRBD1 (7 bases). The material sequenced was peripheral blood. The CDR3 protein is CATLLLEGATGELFF. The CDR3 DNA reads TGTGCCACCCTGCTATTGGAGGGGGCAACCGGGGAGCTGTTTTTT.